The entry below describes one TCR beta chain. The germline V gene encodes CDR1 KGHSH and CDR2 LQKENI. This CDR3 has 18 residues. The germline V and J ends were trimmed by 0 bases and 3 bases, with 17 bases remaining between them. The method was immunoSEQ multiplex PCR; TCRdb's version includes in-frame clones alone and lacks a portion of them. The data hold over 25,000 clones, with approximately 93% observed a single time. This specimen comes from a study of blood T cell repertoires in COVID-19. Study-level background: In each case, the material was cDNA or gDNA derived from T cells, B-cell-depleted T cells, or PBMCs.

This TCR was recovered from a man aged 55 to 69 with acute or convalescent COVID-19. Sequenced input: peripheral blood. This chain connects TRBV18 to TRBJ2-2, with unresolved D. The CDR3 DNA follows: TGTGCCAGCTCACCACCGACCGGAAAGTTTGAGGACACCGGGGAGCTGTTTTTT. Translation gives CASSPPTGKFEDTGELFF.